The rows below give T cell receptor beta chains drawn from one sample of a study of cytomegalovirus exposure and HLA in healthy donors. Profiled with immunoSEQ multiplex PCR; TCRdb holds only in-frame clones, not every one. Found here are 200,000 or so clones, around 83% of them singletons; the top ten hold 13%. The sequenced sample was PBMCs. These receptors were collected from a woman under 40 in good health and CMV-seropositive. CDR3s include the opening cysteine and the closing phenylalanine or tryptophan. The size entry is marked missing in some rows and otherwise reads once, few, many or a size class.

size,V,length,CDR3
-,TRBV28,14,CASRRTGLSYEQYF
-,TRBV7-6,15,CASSSTDRGYTEAFF
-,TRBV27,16,CASRSSYRATNEKLFF
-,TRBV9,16,CASSVAPLGGTDTQYF
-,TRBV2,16,CASSESAGSSYNEQFF
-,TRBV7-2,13,CASSFGSGNTIYF
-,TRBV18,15,CASSPPDRGLDGYTF
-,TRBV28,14,CASTPYDTYYGYTF
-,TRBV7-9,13,CASSRNRGTEAFF
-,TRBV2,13,CASSRTVDYEQYF
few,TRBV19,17,CASSIIPGQGYDGELFF
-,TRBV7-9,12,CASSPGEYGYTF
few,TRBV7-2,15,CASSPEAEPYNEQFF
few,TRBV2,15,CAIKGRDNPTGELFF
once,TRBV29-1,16,CSARPASGRGRETQYF
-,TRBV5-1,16,CASSLSTASYQETQYF
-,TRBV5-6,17,CASSFRGVFTNTGELFF
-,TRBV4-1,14,CASSQGLGTDEQYF